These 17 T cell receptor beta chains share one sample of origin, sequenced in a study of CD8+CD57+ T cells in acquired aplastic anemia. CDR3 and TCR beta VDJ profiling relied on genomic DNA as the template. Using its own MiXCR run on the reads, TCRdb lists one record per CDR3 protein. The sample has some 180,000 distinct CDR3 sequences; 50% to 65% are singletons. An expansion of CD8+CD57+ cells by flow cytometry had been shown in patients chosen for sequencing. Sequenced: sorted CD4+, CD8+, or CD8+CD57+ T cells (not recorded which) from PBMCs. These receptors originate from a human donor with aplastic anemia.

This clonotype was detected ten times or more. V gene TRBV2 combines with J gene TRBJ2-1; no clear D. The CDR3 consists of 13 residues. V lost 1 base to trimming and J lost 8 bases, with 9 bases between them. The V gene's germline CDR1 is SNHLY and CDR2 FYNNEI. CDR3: CASSEGPLYEQFF. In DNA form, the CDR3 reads TGTGCCAGCAGTGAAGGGCCCCTCTATGAGCAGTTCTTC.

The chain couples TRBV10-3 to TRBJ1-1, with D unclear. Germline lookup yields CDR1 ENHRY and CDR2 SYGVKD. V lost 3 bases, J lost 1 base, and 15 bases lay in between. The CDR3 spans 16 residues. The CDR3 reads CAISEPRGTSNTEAFF. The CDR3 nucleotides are TGTGCCATCAGTGAACCCCGCGGCACCTCGAACACTGAAGCTTTCTTT.

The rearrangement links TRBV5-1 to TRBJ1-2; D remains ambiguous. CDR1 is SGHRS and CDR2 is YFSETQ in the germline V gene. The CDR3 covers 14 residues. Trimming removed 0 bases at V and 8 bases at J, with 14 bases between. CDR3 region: CASSLAQVVLGYTF. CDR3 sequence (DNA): TGCGCCAGCAGCTTGGCGCAGGTCGTTTTGGGCTACACCTTC. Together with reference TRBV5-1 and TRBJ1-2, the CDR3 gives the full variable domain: KAGVTQTPRYLIKTRGQQVTLSCSPISGHRSVSWYQQTPGQGLQFLFEYFSETQRNKGNFPGRFSGRQFSNSRSEMNVSTLELGDSALYLCASSLAQVVLGYTFGSGTRLTVV.

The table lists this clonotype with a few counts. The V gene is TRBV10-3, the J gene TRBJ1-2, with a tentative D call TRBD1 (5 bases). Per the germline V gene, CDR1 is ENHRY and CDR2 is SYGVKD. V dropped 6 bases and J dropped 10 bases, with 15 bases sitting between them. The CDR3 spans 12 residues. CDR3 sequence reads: CAIREPTASYTF. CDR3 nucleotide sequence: TGTGCCATCAGGGAACCGACAGCATCCTACACCTTC.

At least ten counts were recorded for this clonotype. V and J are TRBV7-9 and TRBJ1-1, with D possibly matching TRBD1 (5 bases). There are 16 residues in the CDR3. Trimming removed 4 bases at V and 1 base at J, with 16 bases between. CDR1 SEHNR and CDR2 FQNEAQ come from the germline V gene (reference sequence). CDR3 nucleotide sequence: TGTGCCAGCAGCTGGGGGGGTTTTGGGTCGAACACTGAAGCTTTCTTT. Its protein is CASSWGGFGSNTEAFF.

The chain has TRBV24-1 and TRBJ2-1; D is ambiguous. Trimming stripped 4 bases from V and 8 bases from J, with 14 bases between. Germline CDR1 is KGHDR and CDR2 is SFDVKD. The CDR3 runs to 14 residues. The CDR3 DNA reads TGTGCCACCAGTGAGCTGGCCAGCCGTCATGAGCAGTTCTTC. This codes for CATSELASRHEQFF.

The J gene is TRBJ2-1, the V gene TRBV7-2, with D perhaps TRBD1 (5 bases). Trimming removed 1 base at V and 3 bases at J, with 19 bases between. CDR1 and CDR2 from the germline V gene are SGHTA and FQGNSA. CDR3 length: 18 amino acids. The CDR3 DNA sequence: TGTGCCAGCAGCTTAGGTCCCCTGAATGCCAGGGACTACAATGAGCAGTTCTTC. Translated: CASSLGPLNARDYNEQFF.

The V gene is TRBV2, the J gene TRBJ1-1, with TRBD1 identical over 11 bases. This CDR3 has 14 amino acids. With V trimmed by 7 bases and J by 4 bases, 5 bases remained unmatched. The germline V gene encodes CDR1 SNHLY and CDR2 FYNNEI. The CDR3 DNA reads TGTGCCAGCACCGCCGGGACAGGGGGCACTGAAGCTTTCTTT. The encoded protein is CASTAGTGGTEAFF.

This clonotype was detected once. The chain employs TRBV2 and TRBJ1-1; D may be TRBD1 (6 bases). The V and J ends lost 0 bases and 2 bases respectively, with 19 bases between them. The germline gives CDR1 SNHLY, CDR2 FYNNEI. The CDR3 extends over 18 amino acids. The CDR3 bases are TGTGCCAGCAGTGAAGCACTCGATGCGACAGGCCCTAACACTGAAGCTTTCTTT. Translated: CASSEALDATGPNTEAFF.

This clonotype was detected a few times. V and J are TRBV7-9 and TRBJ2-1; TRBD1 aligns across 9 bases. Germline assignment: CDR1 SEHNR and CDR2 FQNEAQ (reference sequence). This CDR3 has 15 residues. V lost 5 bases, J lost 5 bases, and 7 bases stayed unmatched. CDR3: CASSLTGGWDNEQFF. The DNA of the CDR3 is TGTGCCAGCAGCCTCACAGGGGGCTGGGACAATGAGCAGTTCTTC.

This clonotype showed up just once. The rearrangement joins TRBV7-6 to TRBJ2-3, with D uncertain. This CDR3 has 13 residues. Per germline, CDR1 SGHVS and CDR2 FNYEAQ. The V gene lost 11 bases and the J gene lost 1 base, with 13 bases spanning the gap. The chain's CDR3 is CAVMGTGTDTQYF. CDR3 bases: TGTGCCGTAATGGGAACGGGCACAGATACGCAGTATTTT.

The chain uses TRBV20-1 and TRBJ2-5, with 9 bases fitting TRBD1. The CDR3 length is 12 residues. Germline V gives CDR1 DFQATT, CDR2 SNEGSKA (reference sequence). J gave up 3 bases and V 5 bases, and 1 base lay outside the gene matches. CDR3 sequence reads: CSAWTGEETQYF. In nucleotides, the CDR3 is TGCAGTGCTTGGACAGGGGAAGAGACCCAGTACTTC.

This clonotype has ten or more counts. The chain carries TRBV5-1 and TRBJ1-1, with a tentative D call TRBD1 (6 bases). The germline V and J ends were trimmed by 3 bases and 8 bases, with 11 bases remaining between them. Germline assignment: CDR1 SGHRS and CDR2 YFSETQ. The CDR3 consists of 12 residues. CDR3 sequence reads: CASSWDTVEAFF. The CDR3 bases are TGCGCCAGCAGCTGGGACACGGTCGAAGCTTTCTTT.

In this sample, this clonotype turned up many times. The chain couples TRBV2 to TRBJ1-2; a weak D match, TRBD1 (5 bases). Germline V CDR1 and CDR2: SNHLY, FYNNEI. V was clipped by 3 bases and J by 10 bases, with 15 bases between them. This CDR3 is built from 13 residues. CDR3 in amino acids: CASSDNPGRLYTF. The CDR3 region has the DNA TGTGCCAGCAGTGATAATCCGGGACGTCTCTACACCTTC. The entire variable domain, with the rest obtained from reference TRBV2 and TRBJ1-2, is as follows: EPEVTQTPSHQVTQMGQEVILRCVPISNHLYFYWYRQILGQKVEFLVSFYNNEISEKSEIFDDQFSVERPDGSNFTLKIRSTKLEDSAMYFCASSDNPGRLYTFGSGTRLTVV.

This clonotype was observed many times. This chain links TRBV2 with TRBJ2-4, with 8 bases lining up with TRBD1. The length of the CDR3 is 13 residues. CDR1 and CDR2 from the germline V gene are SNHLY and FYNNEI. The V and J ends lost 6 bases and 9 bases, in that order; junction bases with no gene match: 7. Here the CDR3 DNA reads TGTGCCAGCAGGGACAGGGATGGGGGCATTCAGTACTTC. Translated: CASRDRDGGIQYF.

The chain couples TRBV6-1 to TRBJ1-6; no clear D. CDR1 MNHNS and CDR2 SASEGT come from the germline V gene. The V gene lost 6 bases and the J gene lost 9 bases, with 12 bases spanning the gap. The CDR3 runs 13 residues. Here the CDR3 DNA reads TGTGCCAGCAGACTCGGGGAAGGTTCACCCCTCCACTTT. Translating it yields CASRLGEGSPLHF.

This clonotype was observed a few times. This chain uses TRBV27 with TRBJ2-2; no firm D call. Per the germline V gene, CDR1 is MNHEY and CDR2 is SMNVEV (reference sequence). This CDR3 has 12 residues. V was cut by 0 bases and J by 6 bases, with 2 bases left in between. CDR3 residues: CASSLSSGELFF. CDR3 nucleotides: TGTGCCAGCAGTTTATCCTCCGGGGAGCTGTTTTTT.